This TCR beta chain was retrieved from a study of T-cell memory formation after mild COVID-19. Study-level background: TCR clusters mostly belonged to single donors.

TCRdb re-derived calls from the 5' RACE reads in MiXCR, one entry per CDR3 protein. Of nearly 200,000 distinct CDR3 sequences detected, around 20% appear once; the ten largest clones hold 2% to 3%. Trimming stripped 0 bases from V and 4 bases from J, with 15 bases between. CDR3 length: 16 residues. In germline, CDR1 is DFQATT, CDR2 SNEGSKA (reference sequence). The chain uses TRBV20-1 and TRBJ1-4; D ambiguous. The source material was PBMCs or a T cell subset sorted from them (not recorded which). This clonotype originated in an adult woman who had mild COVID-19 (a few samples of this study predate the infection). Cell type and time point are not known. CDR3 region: CSARDLGGKDNEKLFF. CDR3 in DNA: TGCAGTGCTAGAGATCTGGGTGGGAAGGATAATGAAAAACTGTTTTTT.